These 4 T cell receptor beta chains were all obtained from the same sample, sequenced in a study of blood T cells in healthy people across ages. Combining a sample-barcoded 5' primer with a J-beta primer mix, a second PCR ran for 7 to 11 cycles. TCRdb independently ran MiXCR on the 5' RACE reads; one entry per CDR3 protein. The sample has about 1.1 million distinct CDR3 sequences; 35% to 40% are singletons. Sequencing was performed on blood. The receptor set was obtained from a man between 18 and 35 years old in good health.

This clonotype showed up just a few times. The chain employs TRBV9 and TRBJ2-7; D may be TRBD2 (6 bases). The CDR3 loop spans 15 amino acids. Looked up from germline, CDR1 is SGDLS and CDR2 is YYNGEE. V lost 4 bases, J lost 1 base, and 15 bases lay in between. As DNA, the CDR3 is TGTGCCAGCAGCCCGACGGCGGGGTCGTCCTACGAGCAGTACTTC. Encoded protein: CASSPTAGSSYEQYF.

The rearrangement links TRBV10-3 to TRBJ2-1, with D tentatively TRBD1 (6 bases). The CDR3 runs to 14 residues. The germline gives CDR1 ENHRY, CDR2 SYGVKD. Trimming removed 6 bases at V and 10 bases at J, with 19 bases between. The CDR3 DNA follows: TGTGCCATCAGCGAGGGGGAACGGACAGCCGAGCAGTTCTTC. Protein sequence: CAISEGERTAEQFF.

The chain has TRBV7-2 and TRBJ2-7; D might be TRBD1 (6 bases). Germline V gene data show CDR1 as SGHTA and CDR2 as FQGNSA. The CDR3 contains 14 residues. Trimming stripped 6 bases from V and 3 bases from J, with 15 bases between. CDR3 DNA sequence: TGTGCCAGCAGTCGTGGCGGACAGTACTACGAGCAGTACTTC. Encoded protein: CASSRGGQYYEQYF.

V and J are TRBV12-3 or TRBV12-4 and TRBJ2-1; 9 bases line up with TRBD1. CDR3 length equals 15 residues. Trimming at V came to 6 bases and at J to 7 bases, leaving 10 bases not matched to a gene. The CDR3 loop reads CASRGTGINGNEQFF. For the CDR3, the DNA is TGTGCCAGCAGAGGGACAGGGATCAACGGGAATGAGCAGTTCTTC.